Listed here is a single T cell receptor (beta chain). The antigen is unknown. This sample was taken from a study of blood T cells in healthy people across ages. Findings and caveats of the study: Donors of long life had a larger count of naive CD4+ cells and greater diversity than aged donors. Diversity of TCR beta per million T cells declined in a roughly linear way with age.

Sample-barcoded 5' priming and a J-beta primer mix drove a second PCR of about 6 to 12 cycles. TCRdb reprocessed the 5' RACE reads with MiXCR, giving one entry per CDR3 protein. The top ten hold about a quarter of the sample, which has roughly 730,000 distinct CDR3 sequences, roughly three fifths seen once. The CDR3 covers 15 residues. V was clipped by 4 bases and J by 4 bases, with 16 bases between them. Each donor supplied around 9.9 milliliters of peripheral blood. The clonotype comes from a man in his forties in good health. Sequenced material: blood. The rearrangement joins TRBV12-3 or TRBV12-4 to TRBJ1-2; TRBD1 might be the D (5 bases). CDR3 sequence reads: CASSSPPRGTYGYTF. For the CDR3, the DNA is TGTGCCAGCAGTTCGCCGCCGAGGGGCACCTATGGCTACACCTTC.